This T cell receptor (beta chain) was retrieved from a study of T-cell reconstitution after alpha-beta-depleted transplantation in children. The library targeted TCRbeta and was prepared with unique molecular identifiers. TCRdb recomputed calls from the PCR reads with MiXCR, one row per CDR3 protein. This table holds some 490,000 distinct CDR3 sequences, about 12% found once. The CDR3 covers 13 residues. Trimming left V 4 bases short and J 6 bases short, with 10 bases between. The germline V gene encodes CDR1 MNHEY and CDR2 SVGAGI. The TCR was taken from a human donor who donated a stem cell graft to a child with combined immunodeficiency. This chain joins TRBV6-5 and TRBJ1-5; no definite D call. The input for sequencing was PBMCs from the stem cell graft donor, taken from the stem cell graft. Written as DNA, the CDR3 is TGTGCCAGCAGTTCTCACACGGGTCAGCCCCAGCATTTT. It codes for CASSSHTGQPQHF.